This T cell receptor (beta chain) was identified in a study of blood T cell repertoires in COVID-19. About the research overall: The study drew acute and convalescent COVID-19 samples from the United States, Italy and Spain. PBMCs, B-cell-depleted T cells, or T cells provided the cDNA or gDNA that made up the material.

In the original processing: Amplifying reference gene primers gave estimates of nucleated cell counts. Using immunoSEQ multiplex PCR, the repertoire was profiled, and TCRdb retains in-frame clones only, with some absent. Clone size and the V and J calls come from that table; the DNA yielded D and trimming. Among around 300,000 clones listed, around 90% were seen once. CDR1 is MNHNY and CDR2 is SVGAGI in the germline V gene (reference sequence). V dropped 5 bases and J dropped 8; count of bases not matched to a gene: 14. This CDR3 region has 16 residues. The TCR originated in a woman aged 40 to 50 who had recovered from COVID-19. V is TRBV6-6 and J is TRBJ1-3; TRBD1 aligns across 8 bases. The sample consisted of peripheral blood. In nucleotides, the CDR3 is TGTGCCAGCAGTCGGGACAGGACCCTCACGAGGCACACCATATATTTT. Protein product: CASSRDRTLTRHTIYF.